This TCR beta chain was captured in a study of OX40 agonist ivuxolimab in advanced cancers. This clone was recorded once. Its specificity is not known. Findings and caveats of the study: Clones of CD4+ and CD8+ blood T cells grew by week 6 at doses of 0.1 to 3.0 mg/kg.

Clones were sequenced by immunoSEQ multiplex PCR, and TCRdb holds only the in-frame ones, with some missing. The table lists around 55,000 clones, around 88% of them singletons. CDR3 length equals 13 residues. V was pared by 5 bases and J by 3 bases, with 2 bases of the junction left unmatched. Per the germline V gene, CDR1 is LNHDA and CDR2 is SQIVND (reference sequence). Sequencing was performed on CD4+ or CD8+ T cells sorted from blood, taken in a trial of the OX40 agonist ivuxolimab. V usage is TRBV19 and J usage is TRBJ2-7; 9 bases are shared with TRBD1. This clonotype originated in an adult with an advanced solid tumor such as melanoma, head and neck, liver or kidney cancer. For the CDR3, the DNA is TGTGCCAGTAGTCTGACAGGGGGCTACGAGCAGTACTTC. Translation gives CASSLTGGYEQYF.